The TCR beta chain under discussion was sequenced for a study of blood T cell repertoires in COVID-19. Turning to the study itself: Nucleic acid was either cDNA or gDNA, and it came from T cells, B-cell-depleted T cells, or PBMCs.

Germline lookup yields CDR1 SGHVS and CDR2 FQNEAQ. V shed 0 bases, J shed 7 bases, and the junction held 4 bases outside the gene matches. The CDR3 length is 15 residues. This table comes from immunoSEQ multiplex PCR, and its TCRdb copy is limited to in-frame clones, with some not included. Of approximately 45,000 clones detected, approximately 89% appear once; the ten largest clones hold 1% to 1.5%. In this sample, this clone turned up once. The sequence was obtained from a woman aged 40 to 55 with acute or convalescent COVID-19. The sequencing sample was made of peripheral blood. This rearrangement joins TRBV7-8 to TRBJ1-2, with 11 bases fitting TRBD1. In nucleotides, the CDR3 is TGTGCCAGCAGCTTAGCCGGGACAGGGGGGATTGGCTACACCTTC. It codes for CASSLAGTGGIGYTF. The full variable domain, completed using reference TRBV7-8 and TRBJ1-2, is GAGVSQSPRYKVAKRGQDVALRCDPISGHVSLFWYQQALGQGPEFLTYFQNEAQLDKSGLPSDRFFAERPEGSVSTLKIQRTQQEDSAVYLCASSLAGTGGIGYTFGSGTRLTVV.